What follows describes a single T cell receptor beta chain. Its antigen is as yet unknown. Gene names refer to mouse genes. The read ends 4 residues shy of where the CDR3 ends; the end is completed using the germline J gene. RNA was extracted and reverse transcribed into cDNA as the sequencing template. Here immunoSEQ multiplex PCR was the method, and the copy in TCRdb shows in-frame clones only, minus some. This repertoire holds over 250,000 clones, and none appear only once. The record originates from a study of CD8+ T cells in alopecia areata. The sorting of pooled cutaneous lymph node cells relied on CD4, CD8alpha, NKG2D, NKG2ACE and other markers. Study-wide results and caveats: Lesional scalp, notably in alopecia totalis/universalis, had clonality above that of normal scalp.

Germline CDR1 and CDR2: FNHDT and SITEND (reference sequence). The CDR3 covers 15 residues. The ends were cut back, 2 bases at V and 3 bases at J, with 13 bases in the middle. The source of this sequence is a C3H/HeJ mouse with alopecia areata. This strain has MHC haplotype H2-k. The sample consisted of CD4+ T cells sorted from a lymph node. This chain links TRBV19 with TRBJ2-3, with D possibly TRBD1 on 7 matching bases. The part of the CDR3 DNA that was read is TGTGCCAGCAGTATCGGGAGGGGGCGCGCAGAA. Its protein is CASSIGRGRAE. From start to end, the CDR3 is CASSIGRGRAETLYF.